Shown below are 18 T cell receptor beta chains from a single sample sequenced in a study of control samples from healthy donors and cancer patients. Here immunoSEQ multiplex PCR was the method, and the copy in TCRdb shows in-frame clones only, minus some. The repertoire holds about 120,000 clones, with about 87% as singletons. Sequences were obtained from blood. These receptors originate from a man between 40 and 49 years old in good health.

Regarding this clone: This same CDR3 is encoded by further DNA sequences in the sample. The chain carries TRBV18 and TRBJ1-2, with 7 bases identical to TRBD1. Per germline, CDR1 KGHSH and CDR2 LQKENI. The CDR3 consists of 13 residues. Losses at the gene ends were 6 bases for V and 2 bases for J; bases not matched to a gene: 3. The CDR3: CASSGTANYGYTF. The DNA of the CDR3 is TGTGCCAGCTCCGGGACAGCCAACTATGGCTACACCTTC. The full variable domain, its missing parts supplied by reference TRBV18 and TRBJ1-2, is NAGVMQNPRHLVRRRGQEARLRCSPMKGHSHVYWYRQLPEEGLKFMVYLQKENIIDESGMPKERFSAEFPKEGPSILRIQQVVRGDSAAYFCASSGTANYGYTFGSGTRLTVV.

The V gene is TRBV15, the J gene TRBJ2-3; D gene uncertain. This CDR3 contains 12 residues. V was pared by 6 bases and J by 1 base, with 5 bases between. Germline values: CDR1 LNHNV, CDR2 YYDKDF (reference sequence). The CDR3: CATRDRTDTQYF. CDR3 DNA: TGTGCCACCAGGGACCGCACAGATACGCAGTATTTT.

The chain employs TRBV27 and TRBJ1-4; the D gene is possibly TRBD1 (6 bases). With 6 bases removed from V and 11 bases from J, the gap between germline ends came to 13 bases. The CDR3 spans 12 residues. CDR1 MNHEY and CDR2 SMNVEV come from the germline V gene (reference sequence). CDR3 coding DNA: TGTGCCAGCAGGGATGAAAGGGGGAAACTGTTTTTT. It codes for CASRDERGKLFF.

The chain carries TRBV10-3 and TRBJ2-5; 12 positions match TRBD1. The CDR3 contains 15 residues. Looked up from germline, CDR1 is ENHRY and CDR2 is SYGVKD. The junction had 2 bases not matched to a gene; V was cut back by 2 bases and J by 4 bases. CDR3 sequence reads: CAISEGTGGRETQYF. Written as DNA, the CDR3 is TGTGCCATCAGTGAGGGGACAGGGGGCCGAGAGACCCAGTACTTC.

This clone was observed a single time. The chain recombines TRBV4-1 with TRBJ2-3; 9 bases are shared with TRBD1. This CDR3 is 17 amino acids long. Trimming cost V 4 bases and J 2 bases; bases outside gene matches: 10. CDR1 MGHRA and CDR2 YSYEKL come from the germline V gene. CDR3 region: CASSPRTGVTFTDTQYF. The CDR3 DNA reads as TGCGCCAGCAGCCCCCGGACAGGGGTCACATTCACAGATACGCAGTATTTT.

The CDR3 loop is CASSLGANPEQYF. DNA for the CDR3: TGTGCCAGCAGCTTAGGGGCAAACCCAGAGCAGTACTTC. The chain has TRBV7-9 and TRBJ2-7; no clear D gene. Germline CDR1 SEHNR, CDR2 FQNEAQ (reference sequence). The V end was cut by 1 base, the J end by 7 bases, with 11 bases between. The CDR3 sequence is 13 residues long.

In its sample, this clone was seen a few times. The V and J genes are TRBV29-1 and TRBJ1-5; no clear D. The CDR3 length is 10 residues. Germline V gene data show CDR1 as SQVTM and CDR2 as ANQGSEA. Trimming left V 3 bases short and J 4 bases short, with 1 base between. The CDR3 loop reads CSVDNQPQHF. CDR3 DNA sequence: TGCAGCGTTGATAATCAGCCCCAGCATTTT.

J is TRBJ2-7 and V is TRBV7-6; the D gene is possibly TRBD1 (5 bases). Germline CDR1 reads SGHVS; CDR2 reads FNYEAQ. The CDR3 contains 13 residues. The V end lost 2 bases, the J end lost 3 bases, and 8 bases lay between the germline ends. CDR3 coding DNA: TGTGCCAGCAGCTTAAGCAGGGACTACGAGCAGTACTTC. Residues: CASSLSRDYEQYF.

The V gene is TRBV13, the J gene TRBJ1-1; D not resolved. CDR1 is PRHDT, CDR2 FYEKMQ, per germline (reference sequence). Trimming took off 3 bases at V and 0 bases at J, with 5 bases between the two ends. The CDR3 loop spans 13 amino acids. CDR3: CASSFLLNTEAFF. As DNA, the CDR3 is TGTGCCAGCAGCTTTCTGTTGAACACTGAAGCTTTCTTT. Full variable domain (remainder filled in from reference TRBV13 and TRBJ1-1): AAGVIQSPRHLIKEKRETATLKCYPIPRHDTVYWYQQGPGQDPQFLISFYEKMQSDKGSIPDRFSAQQFSDYHSELNMSSLELGDSALYFCASSFLLNTEAFFGQGTRLTVV.

The chain employs TRBV29-1 and TRBJ2-5, with 9 bases that match TRBD1. CDR1 SQVTM and CDR2 ANQGSEA come from the germline V gene. The CDR3 totals 13 residues. After removal of 4 bases from V and 4 bases from J, the junction contained 4 bases not matched to a gene. CDR3 residues: CSVGTGDGETQYF. The CDR3 nucleotides read TGCAGCGTTGGGACAGGGGATGGAGAGACCCAGTACTTC.

CDR3 residues: CASSVAGGLNEQFF. For the CDR3, the DNA is TGTGCCAGCAGTGTGGCGGGGGGGCTCAATGAGCAGTTCTTC. The gene calls are TRBV2 and TRBJ2-1; 9 bases line up with TRBD2. V shed 4 bases, J shed 6 bases, and the junction held 4 bases outside the gene matches. Germline assignment: CDR1 SNHLY and CDR2 FYNNEI. CDR3 length: 14 residues.

The V and J genes are TRBV7-8 and TRBJ1-4, with 9 bases aligning to TRBD1. The ends lost 3 bases at V and 5 bases at J; junction bases unmatched: 4. The germline gives CDR1 SGHVS, CDR2 FQNEAQ. The CDR3 covers 15 residues. The CDR3 region has the DNA TGTGCCAGCAGCTTTCGCGGACAGGGGAATGAAAAACTGTTTTTT. This sequence encodes CASSFRGQGNEKLFF.

The chain carries TRBV6-2 or TRBV6-3 and TRBJ1-2, with D hard to call. The germline V gene encodes CDR1 MNHEY and CDR2 SVGEGT. CDR3 length: 11 amino acids. Trimming left V 6 bases short and J 7 bases short, with 9 bases between. In DNA form, the CDR3 reads TGTGCCAGCAGCTCAGGAGTTGGCTACACCTTC. Encoded protein: CASSSGVGYTF.

CDR3: CASSLFGSNYGYTF. In nucleotides, the CDR3 is TGCGCCAGCAGCTTGTTTGGGTCTAACTATGGCTACACCTTC. This chain uses TRBV5-1 with TRBJ1-2, with D unresolved. The CDR3 has 14 amino acids. The germline CDR1 and CDR2 sequences are SGHRS and YFSETQ. Trimming pared 1 base from V and 0 bases from J, leaving 7 bases between.

The chain combines TRBV5-8 with TRBJ1-1, with a possible D match to TRBD1 (6 bases). Trimming stripped 2 bases from V and 5 bases from J, with 16 bases between. This CDR3 comprises 15 residues. From germline, CDR1 is SGHTS and CDR2 YDEGEE. This chain's CDR3 is CASSFLFGGRTEAFF. CDR3 in DNA: TGTGCCAGCAGCTTTTTGTTTGGGGGGCGTACTGAAGCTTTCTTT.

This clone was observed a handful of times. V is TRBV24-1 and J is TRBJ1-1, with D tentatively TRBD1 (6 bases). V lost 6 bases to trimming and J lost 5 bases, with 12 bases between them. Germline-derived CDR1 and CDR2 are KGHDR and SFDVKD. The CDR3 sequence is 13 residues long. The DNA of the CDR3 is TGTGCCACCAGTCAGGGGACGGGGACTGAAGCTTTCTTT. Its translation: CATSQGTGTEAFF.

The rearrangement joins TRBV12-1 to TRBJ1-5; the D segment call TRBD1 is taken from the table without a DNA check. TRBV12-1 is shown as a pseudogene. CDR3 length: 15 residues. The CDR3 is CASSFGLQGRQPQHF. Written as DNA, the CDR3 is TGTGCCAGCAGCTTTGGGCTACAGGGGAGACAGCCCCAGCATTTT.

The chain carries TRBV5-6 and TRBJ2-7, with D hard to call. CDR1 is SGHDT, CDR2 YYEEEE, per germline. The CDR3 is made up of 13 amino acids. Trimming removed 3 bases at V and 4 bases at J, with 11 bases between. In DNA form, the CDR3 reads TGTGCCAGCAGCTCAGACGTCGTTTACGAGCAGTACTTC. It translates to CASSSDVVYEQYF.